This is a list of T cell receptor beta chains from one sample in a study of T cell changes during pregnancy in multiple sclerosis. This table comes from immunoSEQ multiplex PCR, and its TCRdb copy is limited to in-frame clones, with some not included. The profile shows 30,000 to 40,000 clones, 90% of them singletons. The specimen was CD4+ T cells from peripheral blood mononuclear cells, collected in the second trimester of pregnancy. The receptor set was obtained from a female donor with multiple sclerosis, enrolled in a pregnancy study. Each CDR3 is given with its conserved first and last residue. Fields, in order: V gene, J gene, clone size, D gene, CDR3 DNA, CDR3 protein. D genes are given only for firm matches. Not all rows give a size; the values are once, few, many and, for expanded clones, a class.

>TRBV7-9|TRBJ2-2|-|-
TGTGCCAGCAGCCCATCGGTCGGGGAGCTGTTTTTT
CASSPSVGELFF
>TRBV5-6|TRBJ2-3|-|-
TGTGCCAGCAGCCAAAACGGGGGGCGTACAGATACGCAGTATTTT
CASSQNGGRTDTQYF
>TRBV6-1|TRBJ1-1|-|-
TGTGCCAGCAGTGAACGGGCAGGGGCCTCCGGTGAAGCTTTCTTT
CASSERAGASGEAFF
>TRBV11-2|TRBJ2-1|once|-
TGTGCCAGCAGCCCGGGTGTTCGGGATCGGGGCAATGAGCAGTTCTTC
CASSPGVRDRGNEQFF
>TRBV11-2|TRBJ2-5|-|-
TGTGCCAGCAGCTTAAGTTCCGGGAAAGAGACCCAGTACTTC
CASSLSSGKETQYF
>TRBV6-5|TRBJ1-1|-|-
TGTGCCAGCAGTTACGTCCAGAACACTGAAGCTTTCTTT
CASSYVQNTEAFF
>TRBV19|TRBJ2-1|-|TRBD2
TGTGCCAGCCGCGAGGGGGGACTAGCGGAGCTATCTGAGCAGTTCTTC
CASREGGLAELSEQFF
>TRBV7-9|TRBJ1-1|-|-
TGTGCCAGCAGCTTAGGGGGGACATACTATGCTGACACTGAAGCTTTCTTT
CASSLGGTYYADTEAFF
>TRBV7-2|TRBJ2-5|-|TRBD2
TGTGCCAGCAGTCCGGGGGGGGCAGGTCAAGAGACCCAGTACTTC
CASSPGGAGQETQYF
>TRBV28|TRBJ1-2|-|-
TGTGCCAGCAGTTTAGGCGGGGGCAGCTATGGCTACACCTTC
CASSLGGGSYGYTF
>TRBV7-2|TRBJ1-2|-|TRBD1
TGTGCCAGCAGCCTCGACAGGGTGGGAGGCTACACCTTC
CASSLDRVGGYTF
>TRBV7-2|TRBJ2-7|-|TRBD2
TGTGCCAGCAGCCCATCGGGGCTAGCGGTATACGAGCAGTACTTC
CASSPSGLAVYEQYF
>TRBV10-1|TRBJ2-1|-|TRBD2
TGCGCCAGCAGTGAGCATCGACTAGCGGACTACAATGAGCAGTTCTTC
CASSEHRLADYNEQFF
>TRBV7-9|TRBJ2-3|-|-
TGTGCCAGCAGCCCTACCGGGTCCTCACAAGATACGCAGTATTTT
CASSPTGSSQDTQYF
>TRBV9|TRBJ2-3|few|-
TGTGCCAGCAGCCCACGGACAGACACAGATACGCAGTATTTT
CASSPRTDTDTQYF
>TRBV28|TRBJ2-5|once|TRBD2
TGTGCCAGCAGTTTCACTAGCGTCCAAGAGACCCAGTACTTC
CASSFTSVQETQYF
>TRBV2|TRBJ2-1|-|-
TGTGCCAGCAGTGGGGAGGGGGGGGACTCCTACAATGAGCAGTTCTTC
CASSGEGGDSYNEQFF
>TRBV7-3|TRBJ2-3|once|TRBD2
TGTGCCAGCAGGACTAGCGGGAGAGGAGATACGCAGTATTTT
CASRTSGRGDTQYF
>TRBV5-6|TRBJ2-5|-|-
TGTGCCAGCAGCCGGCGTTGGGACTGGACGCAAGAGACCCAGTACTTC
CASSRRWDWTQETQYF
>TRBV7-9|TRBJ2-3|-|-
TGTGCCAGCAGCTTTTCCGGCGGTACGCAGTATTTT
CASSFSGGTQYF
>TRBV29-1|TRBJ2-3|-|TRBD2
TGCAGCGTTGGGGTAGCGGGAGAAGGTACAGATACGCAGTATTTT
CSVGVAGEGTDTQYF
>TRBV2|TRBJ1-1|few|-
TGTGCCAGCAGGGTAGACAGTGGCACTGAAGCTTTCTTT
CASRVDSGTEAFF
>TRBV29-1|TRBJ2-7|-|TRBD2
TGCAGCGTTGGGGCTAGCGGTATGCCTTTCGAGCAGTACTTC
CSVGASGMPFEQYF
>TRBV5-1|TRBJ2-1|-|TRBD1
TGCGCCAGCAGCTTGGTGCCCCCAGGGGGCTCCTACAATGAGCAGTTCTTC
CASSLVPPGGSYNEQFF
>TRBV7-6|TRBJ2-1|once|TRBD2
TGTGCCAGCAGCTTAGCGGGGGGAGGGACTAGCGGGATCGGTTACAATGAGCAGTTCTTC
CASSLAGGGTSGIGYNEQFF
>TRBV7-2|TRBJ2-3|-|TRBD2
TGTGCCAGCAGTAGGGGTGGGGCGGGGGGAGATACGCAGTATTTT
CASSRGGAGGDTQYF
>TRBV7-9|TRBJ2-7|-|TRBD2
TGTGCCAGCAGCTGGGGGACCCTTAGCGGGACTTGGAACGAGCAGTACTTC
CASSWGTLSGTWNEQYF
>TRBV7-3|TRBJ2-7|once|-
TGTGCCAGCAGTGAAGCCCTCACCTACGAGCAGTACTTC
CASSEALTYEQYF
>TRBV2|TRBJ2-7|-|TRBD2
TGTGCCAGCAGTGAAATTGCGGGGATCGGGGCGGGAGTAGGTGAGCAGTACTTC
CASSEIAGIGAGVGEQYF
>TRBV7-3|TRBJ2-3|-|TRBD2
TGTGCCAGCAGCTTAGTCGGTAGCGGGAGACATACGCAGTATTTT
CASSLVGSGRHTQYF
>TRBV9|TRBJ2-3|once|-
TGTGCCAGCAGCGTAGATTCCAGTACCTTACGCGGTACGCAGTATTTT
CASSVDSSTLRGTQYF
>TRBV11-3|TRBJ2-3|-|-
TGTGCCAGCAGCTTATCTAGCGTTGGGACAGATACGCAGTATTTT
CASSLSSVGTDTQYF
>TRBV5-1|TRBJ1-1|-|-
TGCGCCAGCAGCTGGAACAGTAACACTGAAGCTTTCTTT
CASSWNSNTEAFF
>TRBV13|TRBJ2-5|-|TRBD2
TGTGCCAGCAGCGGACTGGGACTAAGGGTTGAGGAGACCCAGTACTTC
CASSGLGLRVEETQYF
>TRBV15|TRBJ2-6|-|-
TGTGCCACCAGCAGACGCACAGGCTCTGGGGCCAACGTCCTGACTTTC
CATSRRTGSGANVLTF
>TRBV4-3|TRBJ2-7|-|-
TGCGCCAGCAGCTTCAGGGAAAACTACGAGCAGTACTTC
CASSFRENYEQYF
>TRBV11-2|TRBJ2-7|-|-
TGTGCCAGCAGCTTAGAGAGGGTGGGAGCCCTAACCCCAGGCTTTTACGAGCAGTACTTC
CASSLERVGALTPGFYEQYF
>TRBV11-2|TRBJ2-7|-|-
TGTGCCAGCAGCCACGGGAACTCCTACGAGCAGTACTTC
CASSHGNSYEQYF
>TRBV2|TRBJ1-1|once|-
TGTGCCAGCAGGTCCGTGCGGGGGGCGACTGAAGCTTTCTTT
CASRSVRGATEAFF
>TRBV5-4|TRBJ1-1|-|-
TGTGCCAGCAGCTCCGAGACACTGAACACTGAAGCTTTCTTT
CASSSETLNTEAFF
>TRBV6-5|TRBJ2-7|-|-
TGTGCCAGCAGTTACGGTACAGCGGCCTACGAGCAGTACTTC
CASSYGTAAYEQYF
>TRBV21-1|TRBJ2-7|-|-
TGTGCCAGCAGCCCTAACCCCGCCGAGGGTGTCTACGAGCAGTACTTC
CASSPNPAEGVYEQYF
>TRBV19|TRBJ2-7|once|TRBD2
TGTGCCAGTAGTACTAGCCGGACTAGCGCCCGATACGAGCAGTACTTC
CASSTSRTSARYEQYF
>TRBV27|TRBJ1-2|-|-
TGTGCCAGCAGTGGACAGCTGCCTGGCTATGGCTACACCTTC
CASSGQLPGYGYTF
>TRBV7-9|TRBJ2-1|-|-
TGTGCCAGCAGCATCCGGGATCTAGGGAATGAGCAGTTCTTC
CASSIRDLGNEQFF
>TRBV25-1|TRBJ2-3|-|TRBD1
TGTGCCAGCAGACACAGGGGAAGGACAGATACGCAGTATTTT
CASRHRGRTDTQYF
>TRBV2|TRBJ1-2|-|TRBD1
TGTGCCAGCAGGGGACAGGGAGACTATGGCTACACCTTC
CASRGQGDYGYTF
>TRBV6-1|TRBJ1-2|-|TRBD1
TGTGCCAGCACCCCGGGACAGGGAGCCTATGGCTACACCTTC
CASTPGQGAYGYTF
>TRBV19|TRBJ2-1|-|TRBD2
TGTGCCAGTTCTGGACTAGCGGGAGGGGAGCAGTTCTTC
CASSGLAGGEQFF
>TRBV7-9|TRBJ2-2|-|-
TGTGCCAGTTCGAGACGGGCGAACACCGGGGAGCTGTTTTTT
CASSRRANTGELFF
>TRBV11-2|TRBJ2-4|-|-
TGTGCCAGCAGCTTCTCGCGGGGCAAAAACATTCAGTACTTC
CASSFSRGKNIQYF
>TRBV15|TRBJ2-7|-|-
TGTGCCACCAGCAGAGACAGGGGTTTCCACGAGCAGTACTTC
CATSRDRGFHEQYF